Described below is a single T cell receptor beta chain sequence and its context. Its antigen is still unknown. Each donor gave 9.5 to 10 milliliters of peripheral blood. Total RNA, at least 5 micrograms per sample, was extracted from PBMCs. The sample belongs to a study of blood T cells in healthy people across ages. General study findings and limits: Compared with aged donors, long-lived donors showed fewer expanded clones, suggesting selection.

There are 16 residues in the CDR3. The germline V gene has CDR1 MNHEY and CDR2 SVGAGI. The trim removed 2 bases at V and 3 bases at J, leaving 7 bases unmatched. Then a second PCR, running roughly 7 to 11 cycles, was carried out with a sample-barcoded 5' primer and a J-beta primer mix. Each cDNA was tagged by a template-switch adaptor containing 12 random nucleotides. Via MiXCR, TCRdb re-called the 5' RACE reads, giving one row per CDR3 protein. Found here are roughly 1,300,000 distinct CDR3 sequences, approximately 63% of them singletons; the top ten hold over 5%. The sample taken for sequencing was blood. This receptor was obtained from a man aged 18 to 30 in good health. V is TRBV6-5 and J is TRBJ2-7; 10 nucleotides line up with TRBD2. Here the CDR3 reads CASSYPKSSGGYEQYF. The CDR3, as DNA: TGTGCCAGCAGTTACCCTAAGTCTAGCGGGGGCTACGAGCAGTACTTC.